One TCR beta chain is described in this entry. The entry originates in a study of control samples from healthy donors and cancer patients. The CDR3 covers 13 residues. Germline CDR1 WSHSY, CDR2 SAAADI. Losses at the gene ends were 9 bases for V and 7 bases for J; bases not matched to a gene: 5. TCRdb keeps only in-frame clones here, not all; method: immunoSEQ multiplex PCR. The sample lists tens of thousands of clones; around 90% were seen once. The origin of this receptor is a man aged 25 to 40 with colorectal cancer. Sequences were obtained from PBMCs. The chain uses TRBV10-2 and TRBJ1-6; 8 nucleotides match TRBD1. The CDR3 loop reads CASLQGGNSPLHF. CDR3 nucleotide sequence: TGCGCCAGTCTACAGGGGGGGAATTCACCCCTCCACTTT.